A single sample is the source of the 17 T cell receptor beta chains below, sequenced in a study of blood T cell repertoires in COVID-19. Repertoires were generated with immunoSEQ multiplex PCR, while TCRdb's copy carries only in-frame clones and drops some. The data contain 350,000 to 400,000 clones, nearly 90% of them singletons. Sequenced: peripheral blood. Every receptor here comes from a man between 18 and 35 years old with active or convalescent COVID-19.

This clone was recorded once. The V call is TRBV4-3, the J call TRBJ2-3, with 12 nucleotides matching TRBD2. Germline CDR1 is LGHNA and CDR2 is YSLEER. The CDR3 spans 20 residues. After removal of 1 base from V and 4 bases from J, the junction contained 15 bases not matched to a gene. The CDR3 sequence: CASSQGALAGGLSAADTQYF. CDR3 nucleotides: TGCGCCAGCAGCCAAGGAGCTCTAGCGGGGGGGCTTAGCGCAGCAGATACGCAGTATTTT.

The V gene is TRBV4-2, the J gene TRBJ1-4; D remains ambiguous. The CDR3 contains 14 residues. Trimming took 0 bases from V and 7 from J, leaving 9 bases between them. Looked up from germline, CDR1 is LGHNA and CDR2 is YNFKEQ. CDR3 bases: TGTGCCAGCAGCCAAGACAGGCAAAGTGAAAAACTGTTTTTT. Translated: CASSQDRQSEKLFF.

V and J are TRBV5-5 and TRBJ1-2; TRBD1 matches at 8 bases. This CDR3 has 13 residues. V lost 3 bases, J lost 4 bases, and 2 bases stayed unmatched. CDR1 is SGHKS and CDR2 is YYEKEE in the germline V gene (reference sequence). The CDR3 DNA sequence: TGTGCCAGCAGCTGGACAGGGACCTATGGCTACACCTTC. It translates to CASSWTGTYGYTF.

This clone was detected only a few times. The chain couples TRBV6-2 or TRBV6-3 to TRBJ1-1, with D tentatively TRBD1 (6 bases). Germline V gene lookup returns CDR1 MNHEY and CDR2 SVGEGT. The CDR3 length is 13 residues. V shed 6 bases and J shed 3 bases, with 11 bases lying between them. CDR3 residues: CASSPQGYTEAFF. The CDR3 DNA reads TGTGCCAGCAGCCCTCAGGGGTACACTGAAGCTTTCTTT.

The J gene is TRBJ2-1, the V gene TRBV7-3, with TRBD1 identical over 7 bases. This CDR3 contains 14 residues. V was pared by 1 base and J by 9 bases, with 6 bases of the junction left unmatched. Germline CDR1 SGHTA, CDR2 FQGTGA. This CDR3 is CASSLKGAGREQFF. The CDR3 nucleotides are TGTGCCAGCAGCTTAAAGGGGGCCGGGCGTGAGCAGTTCTTC.

The rearrangement links TRBV12-5 to TRBJ2-5, with 13 bases that match TRBD2. The CDR3 spans 15 residues. The V gene end was trimmed by 8 bases and the J gene end by 5 bases; junction bases not matched to a gene: 8. Germline V gene sequence: CDR1 LGHNT, CDR2 FRNRAP. The CDR3 DNA follows: TGTGCTAGTTCTCCCGGGACTAGCGGGGTTGAGACCCAGTACTTC. Residues: CASSPGTSGVETQYF. The entire variable domain, with the rest obtained from reference TRBV12-5 and TRBJ2-5, is as follows: DARVTQTPRHKVTEMGQEVTMRCQPILGHNTVFWYRQTMMQGLELLAYFRNRAPLDDSGMPKDRFSAEMPDATLATLKIQPSEPRDSAVYFCASSPGTSGVETQYFGPGTRLLVL.

The chain is built from TRBV12-3 or TRBV12-4 and TRBJ2-1; 9 bases are shared with TRBD1. After removal of 6 bases from V and 9 bases from J, the junction contained 6 bases not matched to a gene. The CDR3 contains 13 residues. Here the CDR3 DNA reads TGTGCCAGCAGCCGGGACAGGGCCGCTGAGCAGTTCTTC. Its translation: CASSRDRAAEQFF.

This chain uses TRBV5-5 with TRBJ1-1, with TRBD1 matching over 11 bases. With V trimmed by 2 bases and J by 4 bases, 4 bases remained unmatched. CDR1 is SGHKS, CDR2 YYEKEE, per germline (reference sequence). The CDR3 extends over 15 amino acids. CDR3: CASSFLGQGGTEAFF. CDR3 sequence (DNA): TGTGCCAGCAGCTTCTTGGGACAGGGGGGCACTGAAGCTTTCTTT.

V and J are TRBV27 and TRBJ2-3; D is perhaps TRBD1 (5 bases). Germline values: CDR1 MNHEY, CDR2 SMNVEV (reference sequence). The CDR3 runs 14 residues. V was pared by 2 bases and J by 3 bases, with 9 bases between. The CDR3 is CASSLPTATDTQYF. The CDR3 DNA sequence: TGTGCCAGCAGTTTACCGACAGCTACAGATACGCAGTATTTT.

This clone was seen just once. At one of its ends the junction is not consistent with the germline gene, which may arise from a read error. V and J are TRBV14 and TRBJ1-1, with TRBD1 matching 7 bases. Germline V gives CDR1 SGHDN, CDR2 FVKESK. The CDR3 spans 11 residues. The CDR3 region has the DNA TGTGCCAGCAGCCTTGCCGGGGGACAGCTCTTT. Its protein is CASSLAGGQLF.

The rearrangement links TRBV7-3 to TRBJ2-1, with TRBD2 identical over 16 bases. J was trimmed by 3 bases and V by 2 bases; bases with no gene match: 13. The germline V gene encodes CDR1 SGHTA and CDR2 FQGTGA. The CDR3 has 21 amino acids. This CDR3 reads CASSLPTYGTSGREVYNEQFF. In DNA form, the CDR3 reads TGTGCCAGCAGCTTACCCACTTACGGGACTAGCGGGAGGGAGGTCTACAATGAGCAGTTCTTC.

The chain carries TRBV19 and TRBJ1-5; 8 bases align to TRBD1. The ends lost 8 bases at V and 6 bases at J; junction bases unmatched: 9. Per germline, CDR1 LNHDA and CDR2 SQIVND (reference sequence). The CDR3 runs 14 residues. CDR3 nucleotides: TGTGCCAGTGGGGGACAGGAGTGGGGTCAGCCCCAGCATTTT. Encoded protein: CASGGQEWGQPQHF.

The genes are TRBV7-3 and TRBJ2-1, with 7 bases lining up with TRBD2. Trimming took 5 bases from V and 5 from J; bases not matched to a gene: 9. Germline V gene data show CDR1 as SGHTA and CDR2 as FQGTGA. This CDR3 spans 15 amino acids. CDR3 region: CASSLGLVNDNEQFF. The CDR3 DNA sequence: TGTGCCAGCAGCCTAGGACTAGTTAACGACAATGAGCAGTTCTTC.

This chain uses TRBV20-1 with TRBJ2-5; D might be TRBD2 (5 bases). CDR1 is DFQATT, CDR2 SNEGSKA, per germline (reference sequence). The CDR3 is made up of 11 amino acids. This CDR3 reads CSAEVQETQYF. Written as DNA, the CDR3 is TGCAGCGCGGAGGTACAAGAGACCCAGTACTTC.

This clone was detected a few times. The chain has TRBV7-8 and TRBJ1-5; D gene unclear. The V end was cut by 0 bases, the J end by 9 bases, with 15 bases between. The CDR3 is 15 residues long. The V gene's germline CDR1 is SGHVS and CDR2 FQNEAQ. As DNA, the CDR3 is TGTGCCAGCAGCTTAGCGGCGGATCTGAAGTGGCCCCAGCATTTT. Protein sequence: CASSLAADLKWPQHF. Full variable domain (rest looked up from reference TRBV7-8 and TRBJ1-5): GAGVSQSPRYKVAKRGQDVALRCDPISGHVSLFWYQQALGQGPEFLTYFQNEAQLDKSGLPSDRFFAERPEGSVSTLKIQRTQQEDSAVYLCASSLAADLKWPQHFGDGTRLSIL.

A remark on this clone: A read error may account for a junction end that differs from germline. This rearrangement joins TRBV28 to TRBJ1-5; D is unclear. Germline V gene lookup returns CDR1 MDHEN and CDR2 SYDVKM. CDR3 length: 16 amino acids. CDR3 in DNA: TGTGCCAGCAGTTATATGGGCAGCCCCTTAAATCGGCCCCAGCATTTT. Protein: CASSYMGSPLNRPQHF. Full variable domain (rest looked up from reference TRBV28 and TRBJ1-5): DVKVTQSSRYLVKRTGEKVFLECVQDMDHENMFWYRQDPGLGLRLIYFSYDVKMKEKGDIPEGYSVSREKKERFSLILESASTNQTSMYLCASSYMGSPLNRPQHFGDGTRLSIL.

The chain employs TRBV7-9 and TRBJ2-2, with 7 bases fitting TRBD1. J lost 6 bases, V lost 7 bases, and 20 bases had no gene match. The CDR3 is 18 residues long. The germline V gene has CDR1 SEHNR and CDR2 FQNEAQ (reference sequence). The CDR3 reads CASTRKAGGLSGSGELFF. The CDR3 region has the DNA TGTGCCAGCACCCGGAAAGCAGGGGGTCTATCCGGGTCCGGGGAGCTGTTTTTT.